This entry is about one T cell receptor (beta chain). This record belongs to a study of blood T cell repertoires in COVID-19. For the study at large: Material from acute and convalescent COVID-19 was sourced from the United States, Italy and Spain. In each case, the material was cDNA or gDNA derived from T cells, B-cell-depleted T cells, or PBMCs.

Germline loops: CDR1 MNHNS, CDR2 SASEGT. The CDR3 is made up of 17 amino acids. After removal of 2 bases from V and 0 bases from J, the junction contained 4 bases not matched to a gene. In the original workflow: Estimation of nucleated cell counts was performed using reference gene primer amplification. Clones were sequenced by immunoSEQ multiplex PCR, and TCRdb holds only the in-frame ones, with some missing. D and trimming were read from the DNA, whereas the V and J calls and clone size are those reported in that table. Of about 52,000 clones in the sample, around 81% are singletons; the top ten hold roughly 7.1%.

The chain couples TRBV6-1 to TRBJ1-6; 7 nucleotides match TRBD1. The source of this sequence is a man aged 65 to 85 with active COVID-19. What was sequenced was peripheral blood. This CDR3 is CASSETGASSYNSPLHF. The CDR3 DNA sequence: TGTGCCAGCAGTGAAACAGGGGCGTCCTCCTATAATTCACCCCTCCACTTT.